This note documents a single T cell receptor beta chain sequence. The antigen remains unidentified. CDR1 SNHLY and CDR2 FYNNEI come from the germline V gene. Unmatched junction bases numbered 7, after V lost 6 bases and J lost 1 base. The CDR3 consists of 16 residues. Sequencing used immunoSEQ multiplex PCR; TCRdb keeps in-frame clones, though not all of them. Of 54,000 or so clones in the sample, more than 75% are singletons; the top ten hold 1% to 1.5%. Time point here: pretreatment peripheral blood. The sample belongs to a study of PD-L1 blockade in urothelial cancer. Study summary: Patients took up atezolizumab in about 2014 at 1,200 mg intravenously every 3 weeks. Male patients with bladder-origin urothelial cancer numbered about nine tenths of the roughly 29. Regarding the study as a whole: For durable-benefit patients, tumor-associated blood clones expanded more at 3 weeks.

V is TRBV2 and J is TRBJ2-2; 8 positions agree with TRBD2. The sequence was collected from a man aged 45-60 years with urothelial cancer. Material: PBMCs, obtained around atezolizumab (anti-PD-L1) treatment. CDR3: CASSPGGTRNTGELFF. CDR3 DNA sequence: TGTGCCAGCAGCCCCGGGGGGACTAGGAACACCGGGGAGCTGTTTTTT.